This TCR beta chain was sequenced during a study of breast tumors, draining lymph nodes, adjacent tissues. Germline lookup yields CDR1 SQVTM and CDR2 ANQGSEA. The CDR3 is 20 amino acids. The J segment lost 6 bases and the V segment lost 1 base, leaving 19 bases of the junction unmatched. In the case of this clonotype: The antigen remains unidentified.

TCRdb processed the multiplex PCR reads anew with MiXCR; each CDR3 protein has one entry. Of 70,000 or so distinct CDR3 sequences in the sample, roughly two fifths were seen once. General study points: Tumor repertoires ranked between lymph nodes and nontumor tissue in diversity, with V and J gene preferences. Data only fit, rather than demonstrated, lymph node origin of most tumor T cells. Most tumor T cells seemingly derive from lymph node, then expand in tumor.

The clonotype originates from a female donor with breast cancer. Some clones in this sample may be carry-over from other donors' samples. The sequenced sample consisted of breast tumor tissue. The rearrangement uses TRBV29-1 and TRBJ2-3; TRBD2 aligns across 13 bases. CDR3 nucleotide sequence: TGCAGCGTTGAAGCCACCGGGACTAGCGGGGAGACGTATTTAATGGATACGCAGTATTTT. Translating it yields CSVEATGTSGETYLMDTQYF.